This passage covers 28 T cell receptor beta chains from one sample sequenced in a study of blood T cells in healthy people across ages. Combining a sample-barcoded 5' primer with a J-beta primer mix, a second PCR ran for roughly 6 to 12 cycles. TCRdb passed the 5' RACE reads through MiXCR, listing each CDR3 protein once. The table shows over 600,000 distinct CDR3 sequences, with 40% to 50% occurring only once. Sequencing was performed on blood. All receptors come from a man older than 75 in good health.

Note on this clonotype: An end of the junction differs from the germline gene, which may be a read error. J is TRBJ1-1 and V is TRBV5-1; unclear D gene. The CDR3 extends over 16 amino acids. Germline assignment: CDR1 SGHRS and CDR2 YFSETQ. CDR3 amino acids: CACSLRGSPMNTEAFF. The CDR3 coding sequence is TGCGCCTGCAGCTTGAGAGGCAGCCCGATGAACACTGAAGCTTTCTTT.

This clonotype came up a few times. The rearrangement joins TRBV7-2 to TRBJ2-7; D gene unclear. The J call is doubtful: the DNA matches TRBJ2-5 better. Germline assignment: CDR1 SGHTA and CDR2 FQGNSA. The CDR3 runs to 12 residues. The CDR3 nucleotides are TGTGCCAGCAGCTTGCGGTGGGAGACCCAGTACTTC. Translated: CASSLRWETQYF.

The chain joins TRBV3-1 to TRBJ2-5; 10 nucleotides align to TRBD2. CDR1 LGHDT and CDR2 YNNKEL come from the germline V gene (reference sequence). Trimming cost V 7 bases and J 11 bases; bases outside gene matches: 16. The CDR3 consists of 15 residues. The CDR3 DNA reads as TGTGCCAGCAAAGGTGAGCTAGCGGGAGCCAATGAGCAGTACTTC. It encodes CASKGELAGANEQYF.

This clonotype has at least ten counts. This sequence joins TRBV4-2 and TRBJ2-1; 9 positions match TRBD2. With 2 bases clipped from V and 0 bases from J, the junction kept 14 bases outside the gene matches. The CDR3 consists of 20 residues. Germline V gene data show CDR1 as LGHNA and CDR2 as YNFKEQ. This chain's CDR3 is CASSQSWTSASLSSYNEQFF. The CDR3 DNA sequence: TGTGCCAGCAGCCAAAGTTGGACTAGCGCATCCTTAAGCTCCTACAATGAGCAGTTCTTC.

This clonotype was detected a few times. The chain joins TRBV3-1 to TRBJ1-5, with D unclear. Trimming pared 4 bases from V and 6 bases from J, leaving 10 bases between. CDR1 and CDR2 (germline): LGHDT, YNNKEL (reference sequence). The CDR3 loop spans 13 amino acids. CDR3 DNA sequence: TGTGCCAGCAGCCCGAGAGGTACTCAGCCCCAGCATTTT. Translating it yields CASSPRGTQPQHF.

The rearrangement joins TRBV2 to TRBJ2-7, with 12 bases matching TRBD2. V shed 2 bases and J 7 bases; nucleotides not matched to a gene: 6. Germline CDR1 is SNHLY and CDR2 is FYNNEI. This CDR3 is 15 amino acids long. CDR3 DNA: TGTGCCAGCAGTGAACTAGCGGGGGGGGACAATGAGCAGTACTTC. Translated, it gives CASSELAGGDNEQYF.

The chain carries TRBV6-2 or TRBV6-3 and TRBJ2-5; 10 positions match TRBD2. The J segment lost 5 bases and the V segment lost 6 bases, leaving 9 bases of the junction unmatched. Germline CDR1 and CDR2: MNHEY and SVGEGT. The CDR3 totals 15 residues. CDR3: CASSGPSGSRETQYF. The CDR3, as DNA: TGTGCCAGCAGCGGCCCTAGCGGGAGTCGCGAGACCCAGTACTTC.

This rearrangement joins TRBV9 to TRBJ2-1, with TRBD2 as a possible D gene (5 bases). The length of the CDR3 is 15 residues. V lost 5 bases and J 4 bases, leaving 16 bases between the germline ends. Germline V gene data show CDR1 as SGDLS and CDR2 as YYNGEE. CDR3 sequence reads: CASRPPGNHYNEQFF. In DNA, the CDR3 is TGTGCCAGCAGACCCCCCGGGAATCATTACAATGAGCAGTTCTTC.

The J gene is TRBJ2-5, the V gene TRBV5-1, with D possibly being TRBD2 (5 bases). The germline V gene encodes CDR1 SGHRS and CDR2 YFSETQ. V lost 3 bases to trimming and J lost 5 bases, with 17 bases between them. The length of the CDR3 is 15 residues. CDR3 DNA sequence: TGCGCCAGCAGCTACGGCGAGGGAAGCTATGAGACCCAGTACTTC. Encoded protein: CASSYGEGSYETQYF.

In this sample, this clonotype turned up many times. This chain joins TRBV7-2 and TRBJ2-5; D tentatively reads TRBD1 or TRBD2 (5 bases each). Germline CDR1 reads SGHTA; CDR2 reads FQGNSA. V shed 1 base and J shed 5 bases, with 20 bases lying between them. The CDR3 runs 17 residues. The CDR3, as DNA: TGTGCCAGCAGCTTAGGGGCAGGGTGGACTTCCGGCGAGACCCAGTACTTC. Translated: CASSLGAGWTSGETQYF.

This chain connects TRBV25-1 to TRBJ1-2; D unresolved. The CDR3 sequence is 13 residues long. V lost 3 bases and J lost 4, with 9 bases in between. Germline CDR1 and CDR2: MGHDK and SYGVNS. This chain's CDR3 is CASSEGSGYGYTF. In nucleotides, the CDR3 is TGTGCCAGCAGTGAGGGGTCGGGCTATGGCTACACCTTC.

The chain employs TRBV24-1 and TRBJ1-2, with 12 bases lining up with TRBD1. CDR1 is KGHDR and CDR2 is SFDVKD in the germline V gene. V was pared by 4 bases and J by 5 bases, with 16 bases of the junction left unmatched. CDR3 length equals 19 residues. The CDR3, as DNA: TGTGCCACCAGTGAGGCCGGGACAGGGGGCGCGAGTGGAACTTATGGCTACACCTTC. Protein product: CATSEAGTGGASGTYGYTF.

This clonotype showed up just a few times. V usage is TRBV4-2 and J usage is TRBJ2-5, with D perhaps matching TRBD1 (6 bases). Germline CDR1 and CDR2: LGHNA and YNFKEQ. The CDR3 has 16 amino acids. The V gene lost 0 bases and the J gene lost 2 bases, with 13 bases spanning the gap. This CDR3 is CASSQDMWGQQETQYF. In nucleotides, the CDR3 is TGTGCCAGCAGCCAAGATATGTGGGGGCAGCAAGAGACCCAGTACTTC.

The chain has TRBV4-3 and TRBJ2-5, with D possibly matching TRBD2 (5 bases). The CDR3 is made up of 15 amino acids. Between the trimmed V and J ends, which lost 0 bases and 3 bases, there was a span of 11 bases. The germline gives CDR1 LGHNA, CDR2 YSLEER. As DNA, the CDR3 is TGCGCCAGCAGCCAAGATCGGCGGGTAGAAGAGACCCAGTACTTC. It yields the protein CASSQDRRVEETQYF.

The V gene is TRBV4-1, the J gene TRBJ2-1; D possibly corresponds to TRBD2 (6 bases). Per the germline V gene, CDR1 is MGHRA and CDR2 is YSYEKL. The germline V and J ends were trimmed by 1 base and 3 bases, with 10 bases remaining between them. The CDR3 is 15 amino acids. CDR3 DNA: TGCGCCAGCAGCCAAGCGGCGGGAATCTACAATGAGCAGTTCTTC. It codes for CASSQAAGIYNEQFF.

For the CDR3, the DNA is TGTGCCAGCAGCTTAGCCGACAGGGGAAGGAACACTGAAGCTTTCTTT. It encodes CASSLADRGRNTEAFF. This chain joins TRBV7-2 and TRBJ1-1; TRBD1 matches 8 bases. Germline CDR1 is SGHTA and CDR2 is FQGNSA. V shed 0 bases, J shed 1 base, and the junction held 4 bases outside the gene matches. This CDR3 contains 16 residues. The full variable domain, completed using reference TRBV7-2 and TRBJ1-1, is GAGVSQSPSNKVTEKGKDVELRCDPISGHTALYWYRQSLGQGLEFLIYFQGNSAPDKSGLPSDRFSAERTGGSVSTLTIQRTQQEDSAVYLCASSLADRGRNTEAFFGQGTRLTVV.

This clonotype was seen just once. V gene TRBV7-2 combines with J gene TRBJ2-3; unclear D gene. This CDR3 contains 15 residues. Germline values: CDR1 SGHTA, CDR2 FQGNSA. V gave up 1 base and J gave up 8 bases, with 16 bases separating them. The CDR3 nucleotides read TGTGCCAGCAGCTTAGAGTCGGCCCGCACTGTTACGCAGTATTTT. Amino acid sequence: CASSLESARTVTQYF.

This chain links TRBV7-2 with TRBJ1-3; no clear D gene. CDR3 size: 18 residues. CDR1 SGHTA and CDR2 FQGNSA come from the germline V gene. The V end was cut by 1 base, the J end by 0 bases, with 16 bases between. CDR3 bases: TGTGCCAGCAGCTTAGTTGTGTGGGCTTCGGGCTCTGGAAACACCATATATTTT. Its translation: CASSLVVWASGSGNTIYF.

This clonotype has a handful of counts. The chain links TRBV5-1 to TRBJ2-7; tentatively, D is TRBD1 (6 bases). V was clipped by 4 bases and J by 3 bases, with 17 bases between them. This CDR3 comprises 15 residues. Germline CDR1 is SGHRS and CDR2 is YFSETQ. CDR3 residues: CASSPTWDNYYEQYF. The CDR3 DNA is TGCGCCAGCAGCCCTACTTGGGACAACTACTACGAGCAGTACTTC.

The genes are TRBV10-3 and TRBJ2-5; 9 bases match TRBD2. The germline V gene has CDR1 ENHRY and CDR2 SYGVKD. This CDR3 has 16 residues. V was clipped by 11 bases and J by 2 bases; unmatched bases: 15. Here the CDR3 DNA reads TGTGCCTCGGGAGCGGGGGGCCCTCCTCCACAAGAGACCCAGTACTTC. Translated, it gives CASGAGGPPPQETQYF.

The chain has TRBV21-1 and TRBJ1-5; the tabulated D call, TRBD1, remains unverified against the DNA. TRBV21-1 counts as a pseudogene. The CDR3 is made up of 16 amino acids. The CDR3 DNA sequence: TGTGCCAGCAGCTTATTCCGGGAAAGGAGAAATCAGCCCCAGCATTTT. This codes for CASSLFRERRNQPQHF.

This clonotype was observed a handful of times. The gene calls are TRBV15 and TRBJ2-7; either TRBD1 or TRBD2 may supply D (5 bases each). Trimming took 8 bases from V and 0 from J, leaving 11 bases between them. The CDR3 loop spans 13 amino acids. Looked up from germline, CDR1 is LNHNV and CDR2 is YYDKDF (reference sequence). In DNA, the CDR3 is TGTGCCACCTCTGGGGGATTCTCCTACGAGCAGTACTTC. Translated, it gives CATSGGFSYEQYF.

This clonotype appeared a few times. The CDR3 bases are TGTGCCAGCAGCTTATTAGGGGTCAATGAGCAGTTCTTC. This sequence encodes CASSLLGVNEQFF. V usage is TRBV7-2 and J usage is TRBJ2-1, with D perhaps TRBD1 (5 bases). The CDR3 has 13 amino acids. V lost 2 bases to trimming and J lost 6 bases, with 8 bases between them. Germline assignment: CDR1 SGHTA and CDR2 FQGNSA.

This clonotype was observed a single time. The chain carries TRBV29-1 and TRBJ2-5; TRBD1 matches at 7 bases. Germline CDR1 and CDR2: SQVTM and ANQGSEA. The trim removed 7 bases at V and 4 bases at J, leaving 9 bases unmatched. The CDR3 covers 13 residues. For the CDR3, the DNA is TGCAGCGCTGACCCGACAGGGAGAGAGACCCAGTACTTC. Amino acids: CSADPTGRETQYF.

The sample holds a few counts of this clonotype. The gene calls are TRBV6-6 and TRBJ2-3; the D is unclear. Germline CDR1 is MNHNY and CDR2 is SVGAGI (reference sequence). This CDR3 is built from 12 residues. The ends were cut back, 7 bases at V and 1 base at J, with 6 bases in the middle. The CDR3: CASTWGTDTQYF. The DNA for the CDR3 is TGTGCCAGCACGTGGGGCACAGATACGCAGTATTTT.

As regards this clonotype: A much larger clone differs by one base, so this may be a read error. The chain is built from TRBV4-2 and TRBJ1-6; tentatively, D is TRBD1 (5 bases). Per germline, CDR1 LGHNA and CDR2 YNFKEQ. The CDR3 covers 16 residues. The CDR3 DNA reads TGTGCCAGCAGCCAAGAATTCGGCAGGGTTAATTTACCCCTCCACTTT. Its translation is CASSQEFGRVNLPLHF.

The chain has TRBV20-1 and TRBJ1-6; 7 bases fit TRBD1. The CDR3 runs to 16 residues. Germline V gene lookup returns CDR1 DFQATT and CDR2 SNEGSKA (reference sequence). V was pared by 2 bases and J by 0 bases, with 4 bases of the junction left unmatched. CDR3 DNA sequence: TGCAGTGCTAGAAACAGGGGCAGCTCCTATAATTCACCCCTCCACTTT. Amino acids: CSARNRGSSYNSPLHF.

This clonotype was seen only a few times. The J gene is TRBJ1-4, the V gene TRBV11-2; a weak D match, TRBD1 (5 bases). This CDR3 has 16 amino acids. V was clipped by 5 bases and J by 3 bases, with 16 bases between them. CDR1 and CDR2 from the germline V gene are SGHAT and FQNNGV. CDR3 DNA sequence: TGTGCCAGCAGCAAGAACACAGGAGACTCTAATGAAAAACTGTTTTTT. Translating gives CASSKNTGDSNEKLFF.